This T cell receptor beta chain is from a study of blood T cell repertoires in COVID-19. For the study at large: Spain, Italy and the United States supplied samples that represented acute and convalescent COVID-19. T cells, B-cell-depleted T cells, or PBMCs provided the cDNA or gDNA that served as material.

Adults between roughly 18 and 90 years of age took part from 20 to 25 US areas. This CDR3 has 16 amino acids. In germline, CDR1 is WNHNN, CDR2 SYGVQD (reference sequence). Unmatched junction bases numbered 13, after V lost 3 bases and J lost 7 bases. Profiling relied on immunoSEQ multiplex PCR, and the TCRdb table lists in-frame clones only, not all of them. The top ten clones hold 0.7% to 0.95% of a sample with over 350,000 clones, 80% to 95% of them seen once. The TCR sequence derives from a woman aged 35 to 49 who had been exposed to COVID-19. The gene calls are TRBV10-1 and TRBJ1-1; 8 bases match TRBD1. Sequenced input: PBMCs or T cells enriched from blood (not recorded which). CDR3 sequence: CASSERSQGARSEAFF. Written as DNA, the CDR3 is TGCGCCAGCAGTGAACGCTCCCAGGGGGCGCGTAGTGAAGCTTTCTTT.